This T cell receptor beta chain was identified during a study of CD8 T cells in Susac syndrome. This CDR3 contains 14 residues. Germline V gene lookup returns CDR1 DFQATT and CDR2 SNEGSKA (reference sequence). Trimming stripped 6 bases from V and 0 bases from J, with 13 bases between. Random hexamers primed reverse transcription of about 0.5 to 1 ug RNA. In TCRdb, the immunoSEQ multiplex PCR reads were re-called with MiXCR into one record per CDR3 protein. The sample holds about 280,000 distinct CDR3 sequences, approximately 84% seen once. The chain combines TRBV20-1 with TRBJ2-3; D unclear. The TCR was taken from a human donor with multiple sclerosis. The sequencing input was CD8+ T cells from PBMCs. The DNA for the CDR3 is TGCAGTGCCGATACGGGCGTCAGCACAGATACGCAGTATTTT. It yields the protein CSADTGVSTDTQYF.